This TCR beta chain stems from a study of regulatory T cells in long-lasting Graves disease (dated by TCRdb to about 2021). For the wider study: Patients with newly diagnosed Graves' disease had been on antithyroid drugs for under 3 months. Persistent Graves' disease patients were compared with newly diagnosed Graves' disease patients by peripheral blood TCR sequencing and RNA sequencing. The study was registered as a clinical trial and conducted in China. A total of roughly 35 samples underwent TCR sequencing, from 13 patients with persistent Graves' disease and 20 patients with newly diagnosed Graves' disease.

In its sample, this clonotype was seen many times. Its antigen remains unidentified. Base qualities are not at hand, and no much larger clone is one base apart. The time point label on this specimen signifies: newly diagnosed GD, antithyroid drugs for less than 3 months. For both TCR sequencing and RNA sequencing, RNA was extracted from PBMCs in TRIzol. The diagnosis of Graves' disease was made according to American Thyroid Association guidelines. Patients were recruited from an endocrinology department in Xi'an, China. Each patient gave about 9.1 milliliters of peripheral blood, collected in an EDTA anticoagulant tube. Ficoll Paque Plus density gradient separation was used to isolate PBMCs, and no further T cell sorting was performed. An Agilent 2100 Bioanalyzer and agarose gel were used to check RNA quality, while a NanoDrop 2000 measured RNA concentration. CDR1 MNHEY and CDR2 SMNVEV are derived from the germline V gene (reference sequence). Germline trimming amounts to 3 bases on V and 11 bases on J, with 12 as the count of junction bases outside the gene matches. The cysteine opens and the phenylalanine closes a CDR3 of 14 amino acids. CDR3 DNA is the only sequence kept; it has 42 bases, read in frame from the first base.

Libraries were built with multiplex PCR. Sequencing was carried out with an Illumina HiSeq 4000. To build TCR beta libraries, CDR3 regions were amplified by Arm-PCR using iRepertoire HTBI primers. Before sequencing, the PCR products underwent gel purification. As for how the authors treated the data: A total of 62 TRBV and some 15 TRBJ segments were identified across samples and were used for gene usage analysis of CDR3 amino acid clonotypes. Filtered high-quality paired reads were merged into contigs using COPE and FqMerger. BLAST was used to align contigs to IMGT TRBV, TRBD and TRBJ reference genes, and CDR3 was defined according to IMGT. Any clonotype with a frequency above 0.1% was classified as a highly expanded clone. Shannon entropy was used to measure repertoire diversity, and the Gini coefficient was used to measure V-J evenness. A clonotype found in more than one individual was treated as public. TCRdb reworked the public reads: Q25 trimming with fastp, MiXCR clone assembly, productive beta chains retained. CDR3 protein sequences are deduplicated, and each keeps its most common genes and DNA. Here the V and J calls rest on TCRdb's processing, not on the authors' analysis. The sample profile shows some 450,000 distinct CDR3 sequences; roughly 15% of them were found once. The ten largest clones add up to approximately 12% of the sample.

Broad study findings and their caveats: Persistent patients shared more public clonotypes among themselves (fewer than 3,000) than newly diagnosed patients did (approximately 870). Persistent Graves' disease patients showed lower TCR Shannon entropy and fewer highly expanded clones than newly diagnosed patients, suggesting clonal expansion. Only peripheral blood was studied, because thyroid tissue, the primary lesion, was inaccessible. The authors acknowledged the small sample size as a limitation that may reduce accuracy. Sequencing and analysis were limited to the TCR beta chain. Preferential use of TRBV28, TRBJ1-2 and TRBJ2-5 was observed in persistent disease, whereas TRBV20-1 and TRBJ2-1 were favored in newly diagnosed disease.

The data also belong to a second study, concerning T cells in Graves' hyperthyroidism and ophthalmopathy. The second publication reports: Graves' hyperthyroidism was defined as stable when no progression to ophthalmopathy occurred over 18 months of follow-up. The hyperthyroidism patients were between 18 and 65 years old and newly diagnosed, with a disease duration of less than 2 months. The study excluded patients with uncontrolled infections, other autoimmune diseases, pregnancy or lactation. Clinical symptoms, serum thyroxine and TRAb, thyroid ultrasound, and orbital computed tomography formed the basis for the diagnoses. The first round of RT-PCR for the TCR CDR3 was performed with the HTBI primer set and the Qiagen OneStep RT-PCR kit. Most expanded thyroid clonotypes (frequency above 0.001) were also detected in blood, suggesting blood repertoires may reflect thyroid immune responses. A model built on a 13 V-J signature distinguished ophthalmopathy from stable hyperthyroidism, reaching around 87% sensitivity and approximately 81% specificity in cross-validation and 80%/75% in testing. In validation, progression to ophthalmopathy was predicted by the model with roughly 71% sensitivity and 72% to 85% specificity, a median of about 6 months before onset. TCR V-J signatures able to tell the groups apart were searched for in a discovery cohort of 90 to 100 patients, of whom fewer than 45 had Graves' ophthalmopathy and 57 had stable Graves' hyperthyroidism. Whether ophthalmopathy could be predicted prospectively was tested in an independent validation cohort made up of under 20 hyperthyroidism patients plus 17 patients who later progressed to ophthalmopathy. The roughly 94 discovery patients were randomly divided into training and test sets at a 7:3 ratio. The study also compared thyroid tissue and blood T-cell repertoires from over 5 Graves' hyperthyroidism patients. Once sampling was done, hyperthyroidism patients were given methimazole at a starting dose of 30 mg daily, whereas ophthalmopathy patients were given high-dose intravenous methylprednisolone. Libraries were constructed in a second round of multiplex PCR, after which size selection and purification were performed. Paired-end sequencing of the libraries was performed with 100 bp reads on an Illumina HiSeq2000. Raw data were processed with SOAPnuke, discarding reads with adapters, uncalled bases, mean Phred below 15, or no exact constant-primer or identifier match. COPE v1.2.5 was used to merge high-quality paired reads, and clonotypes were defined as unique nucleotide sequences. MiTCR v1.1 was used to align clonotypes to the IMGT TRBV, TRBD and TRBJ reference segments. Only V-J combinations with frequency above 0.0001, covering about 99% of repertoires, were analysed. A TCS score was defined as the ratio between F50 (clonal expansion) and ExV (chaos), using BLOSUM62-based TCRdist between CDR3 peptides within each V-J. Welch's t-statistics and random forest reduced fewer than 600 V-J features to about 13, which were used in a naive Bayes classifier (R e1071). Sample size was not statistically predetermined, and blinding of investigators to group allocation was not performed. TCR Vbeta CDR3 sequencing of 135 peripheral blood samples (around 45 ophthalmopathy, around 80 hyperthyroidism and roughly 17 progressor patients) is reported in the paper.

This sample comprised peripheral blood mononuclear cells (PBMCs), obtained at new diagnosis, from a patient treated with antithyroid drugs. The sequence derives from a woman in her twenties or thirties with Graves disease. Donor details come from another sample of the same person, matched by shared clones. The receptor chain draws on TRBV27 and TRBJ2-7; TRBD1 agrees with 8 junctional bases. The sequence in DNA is TGTGCCAGCAGTTTGAGTGGGACAGGCTCTGTTGAGTACTTC. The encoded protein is CASSLSGTGSVEYF.